This T cell receptor (beta chain) derives from a study of OX40 agonist ivuxolimab in advanced cancers. Assay: immunoSEQ multiplex PCR; the TCRdb copy retains only in-frame clones and omits some. The sample holds about 52,000 clones; roughly nine tenths are singletons and the top ten take around 7%. The V and J ends lost 3 bases and 0 bases respectively, with 9 bases between them. Germline CDR1 reads KGHSH; CDR2 reads LQKENI. The CDR3 has 14 residues. This specimen consisted of CD4+ or CD8+ T cells sorted from blood, obtained in a trial of the OX40 agonist ivuxolimab. This receptor was taken from an adult with an advanced solid tumor such as melanoma, head and neck, liver or kidney cancer. The chain couples TRBV18 to TRBJ2-7; D is uncertain. The CDR3 is CASSPTETSYEQYF. Here the CDR3 DNA reads TGTGCCAGCTCACCGACGGAGACCTCCTACGAGCAGTACTTC.